These 22 T cell receptor beta chains were sequenced from one sample in a study of beta chain features in type 1 diabetes. Study findings and constraints: Significant though moderate, a shortening of TCRB CDR3s appeared in all four CD4+ subsets of Type 1 diabetes patients.

Their target antigens are unknown. Sequenced material consisted of expressed TCRB transcripts (all of the isolated RNA was reverse transcribed). Here immunoSEQ multiplex PCR was the method, and the copy in TCRdb shows in-frame clones only, minus some. The sample records about 52,000 clones, 42% being singletons. The sequencing sample was made of Tregs from blood. Source of these receptors: a man aged 30-40 years with type 1 diabetes.

The CDR3 is CASSYNPGQGAEAFF. The CDR3 DNA follows: TGTGCCAGCAGTTATAATCCTGGACAGGGGGCTGAAGCTTTCTTT. This rearrangement joins TRBV6-5 to TRBJ1-1, with TRBD1 matching over 10 bases. The length of the CDR3 is 15 residues. Trimming removed 3 bases from V and 6 bases from J; junction bases left unmatched: 7. Germline V CDR1 and CDR2: MNHEY, SVGAGI.

The chain joins TRBV10-3 to TRBJ1-1, with D perhaps matching TRBD1 (5 bases). CDR1 is ENHRY and CDR2 is SYGVKD in the germline V gene. The CDR3 covers 13 residues. Trimming shortened V by 4 bases and J by 0 bases, and 6 bases separated the two germline ends. CDR3 DNA: TGTGCCATCAGTGGGGGGGTGAACACTGAAGCTTTCTTT. Protein product: CAISGGVNTEAFF.

V and J are TRBV28 and TRBJ1-5; D is unclear. Trimming cost V 6 bases and J 6 bases, with 15 bases left between them. This CDR3 has 14 amino acids. Germline values: CDR1 MDHEN, CDR2 SYDVKM. CDR3 region: CASSQYISAQPQHF. CDR3 nucleotide sequence: TGTGCCAGCAGCCAGTATATAAGTGCTCAGCCCCAGCATTTT.

There are a few counts of this clone. This chain connects TRBV6-1 to TRBJ1-1; TRBD1 is a possible D gene (5 bases). The ends were cut back, 5 bases at V and 3 bases at J, with 10 bases in the middle. This CDR3 is 13 amino acids long. Germline V gene sequence: CDR1 MNHNS, CDR2 SASEGT. Here the CDR3 reads CASSPRDYTEAFF. For the CDR3, the DNA is TGTGCCAGCAGTCCCCGGGACTACACTGAAGCTTTCTTT.

The chain employs TRBV28 and TRBJ2-3; tentative D call: TRBD2 (6 bases). The V and J ends lost 3 bases and 2 bases respectively, with 9 bases between them. The germline V gene encodes CDR1 MDHEN and CDR2 SYDVKM. The CDR3 contains 14 residues. The CDR3 coding sequence is TGTGCCAGCAGTTTCGGGAGTTACACAGATACGCAGTATTTT. It encodes CASSFGSYTDTQYF.

This clone was observed a handful of times. The chain couples TRBV6-6 to TRBJ2-3; 7 nucleotides agree with TRBD1. V shed 6 bases, J shed 2 bases, and the junction held 11 bases outside the gene matches. CDR1 is MNHNY and CDR2 is SVGAGI in the germline V gene (reference sequence). The CDR3 runs 16 residues. CDR3 sequence: CASSLLGTENTDTQYF. In DNA form, the CDR3 reads TGTGCCAGCAGCCTCCTTGGGACAGAGAACACAGATACGCAGTATTTT.

This chain links TRBV18 with TRBJ1-3; D is uncertain. Germline CDR1 is KGHSH and CDR2 is LQKENI. CDR3 length: 16 residues. The V and J ends lost 2 bases and 0 bases respectively, with 11 bases between them. In DNA form, the CDR3 reads TGTGCCAGCTCACCAGAGTGGGCTGCCTCTGGAAACACCATATATTTT. Translation gives CASSPEWAASGNTIYF.

The gene calls are TRBV6-5 and TRBJ2-7; TRBD2 matches 9 bases. Germline assignment: CDR1 MNHEY and CDR2 SVGAGI. The V and J ends lost 2 bases and 2 bases, in that order; junction bases with no gene match: 4. CDR3 length: 15 amino acids. CDR3 coding DNA: TGTGCCAGCAGTTACGGACTAGCGAGAACCTACGAGCAGTACTTC. It translates to CASSYGLARTYEQYF.

The chain has TRBV5-6 and TRBJ1-1; TRBD1 matches 7 bases. Germline CDR1 and CDR2: SGHDT and YYEEEE. This CDR3 region has 17 residues. J was trimmed by 0 bases and V by 4 bases; bases with no gene match: 12. CDR3 region: CASSNLGTADMNTEAFF. Here the CDR3 DNA reads TGTGCCAGCAGCAATCTTGGGACAGCCGACATGAACACTGAAGCTTTCTTT. Filled out from reference TRBV5-6 and TRBJ1-1, the complete variable domain reads DAGVTQSPTHLIKTRGQQVTLRCSPKSGHDTVSWYQQALGQGPQFIFQYYEEEERQRGNFPDRFSGHQFPNYSSELNVNALLLGDSALYLCASSNLGTADMNTEAFFGQGTRLTVV.

V gene TRBV28 combines with J gene TRBJ2-7, with 8 bases lining up with TRBD2. Germline assignment: CDR1 MDHEN and CDR2 SYDVKM. The CDR3 spans 15 residues. The V and J ends lost 2 bases and 5 bases, in that order; junction bases with no gene match: 8. The CDR3 sequence: CASSLISSGRHEQYF. As DNA, the CDR3 is TGTGCCAGCAGTTTAATTTCTAGCGGGCGCCACGAGCAGTACTTC.

J is TRBJ1-4 and V is TRBV19; D gene ambiguous. Germline loops: CDR1 LNHDA, CDR2 SQIVND (reference sequence). There are 15 residues in the CDR3. Trimming shortened V by 5 bases and J by 7 bases, and 17 bases separated the two germline ends. CDR3 amino acids: CASSPGRARSEKLFF. Written as DNA, the CDR3 is TGTGCCAGTAGTCCCGGGCGGGCCAGGAGTGAAAAACTGTTTTTT.

The chain carries TRBV7-2 and TRBJ2-3, with 9 bases matching TRBD1. V shed 4 bases and J 6 bases; nucleotides not matched to a gene: 5. Germline lookup yields CDR1 SGHTA and CDR2 FQGNSA. There are 14 residues in the CDR3. The CDR3 here is CASSYRQGVDTQYF. The CDR3 nucleotides are TGTGCCAGCAGCTATAGACAGGGGGTGGATACGCAGTATTTT.

This chain links TRBV11-1 with TRBJ1-1; D possibly corresponds to TRBD1 (5 bases). V was shortened by 6 bases and J by 5 bases, with 25 bases between the two germline ends. Germline V CDR1 and CDR2: SGHAT, FQDESV (reference sequence). The CDR3 length is 17 residues. CDR3 in amino acids: CASRPKGTGSGGTEAFF. The CDR3 bases are TGTGCCAGCAGACCCAAAGGCACAGGTTCCGGGGGGACTGAAGCTTTCTTT.

This clone has only a few counts. The rearrangement links TRBV23-1 to TRBJ1-3; unclear D gene. TRBV23-1 is identified as an open reading frame with a role that is uncertain. The ends were cut back, 2 bases at V and 0 bases at J, with 23 bases in the middle. The CDR3 is 20 amino acids. The chain's CDR3 is CASSQIVVRQILRSGNTIYF. As DNA, the CDR3 is TGCGCCAGCAGTCAAATTGTGGTTCGACAAATACTCCGCTCTGGAAACACCATATATTTT.

This sequence joins TRBV28 and TRBJ1-4, with a tentative D call TRBD1 (6 bases). The CDR3 has 17 amino acids. V was clipped by 5 bases and J by 14 bases, with 30 bases between them. Germline CDR1 reads MDHEN; CDR2 reads SYDVKM. CDR3 region: CASSPIPLRGARGSLFF. In DNA, the CDR3 is TGTGCCAGCAGTCCCATCCCTTTACGGGGGGCGCGTGGGAGTCTGTTTTTT.

The chain has TRBV7-2 and TRBJ1-2; 9 nucleotides line up with TRBD1. The ends lost 5 bases at V and 5 bases at J; junction bases unmatched: 9. CDR3 size: 15 residues. Germline values: CDR1 SGHTA, CDR2 FQGNSA. CDR3 sequence (DNA): TGTGCCAGCAGCAGAGGGACAGGGTCGCCTTATGGCTACACCTTC. It yields the protein CASSRGTGSPYGYTF.

The chain links TRBV10-1 to TRBJ2-3; possible D gene TRBD2, 5 bases. The CDR3 has 18 amino acids. Germline CDR1 is WNHNN and CDR2 is SYGVQD (reference sequence). Trimming took off 5 bases at V and 1 base at J, with 22 bases between the two ends. Written as DNA, the CDR3 is TGCGCCAGCAGTTTATACGGACGGACTCGGAAGGGCACAGATACGCAGTATTTT. Its translation is CASSLYGRTRKGTDTQYF.

This clone has just a few counts. V gene TRBV5-4 combines with J gene TRBJ1-2; D gene ambiguous. Germline V gene sequence: CDR1 SGHNT, CDR2 YYREEE (reference sequence). The CDR3 covers 13 residues. V was shortened by 3 bases and J by 4 bases, with 10 bases between the two germline ends. CDR3 bases: TGTGCCAGCAGCTCAACGGTTACCTATGGCTACACCTTC. It encodes CASSSTVTYGYTF.

The chain joins TRBV11-2 to TRBJ2-1; no firm D call. The V end lost 1 base, the J end lost 7 bases, and 8 bases lay between the germline ends. Germline lookup yields CDR1 SGHAT and CDR2 FQNNGV. This CDR3 spans 13 amino acids. CDR3 nucleotides: TGTGCCAGCAGCTTAGCGCTCAGTAATGAGCAGTTCTTC. It codes for CASSLALSNEQFF.

J is TRBJ2-3 and V is TRBV11-2; 9 bases line up with TRBD2. V shed 5 bases, J shed 3 bases, and the junction held 6 bases outside the gene matches. The CDR3 spans 15 residues. Germline V gene data show CDR1 as SGHAT and CDR2 as FQNNGV. In nucleotides, the CDR3 is TGTGCCAGCAGCCAGGGTAGCGGGAGTACAGATACGCAGTATTTT. This codes for CASSQGSGSTDTQYF.

The rearrangement joins TRBV5-1 to TRBJ2-5; D is undetermined. The V end was cut by 2 bases, the J end by 0 bases, with 5 bases between. The length of the CDR3 is 13 residues. Germline values: CDR1 SGHRS, CDR2 YFSETQ. CDR3 region: CASSFQDQETQYF. In DNA, the CDR3 is TGCGCCAGCAGCTTTCAGGACCAAGAGACCCAGTACTTC.

This clone was counted only a few times. The V gene is TRBV13, the J gene TRBJ2-1, with 7 nucleotides matching TRBD2. This CDR3 has 18 residues. Germline V gives CDR1 PRHDT, CDR2 FYEKMQ (reference sequence). The V and J ends lost 4 bases and 0 bases, in that order; junction bases with no gene match: 12. The CDR3 DNA sequence: TGTGCCAGCAGCTCACTAGCGATGGGATCCCACTCCTACAATGAGCAGTTCTTC. Amino acid sequence: CASSSLAMGSHSYNEQFF. Full variable domain (missing parts from reference TRBV13 and TRBJ2-1): AAGVIQSPRHLIKEKRETATLKCYPIPRHDTVYWYQQGPGQDPQFLISFYEKMQSDKGSIPDRFSAQQFSDYHSELNMSSLELGDSALYFCASSSLAMGSHSYNEQFFGPGTRLTVL.